This T cell receptor beta chain was found in a study of shared clonotypes between healthy human individuals. This clone was detected once. Naive CD8 cells lacked CD45RO, underwent positive selection for CCR7 and left out terminally differentiated effector memory CD45RA+ cells. The material for each subset, its genomic DNA, was split evenly across several immunoSEQ plates. Here immunoSEQ multiplex PCR was the method, and the copy in TCRdb shows in-frame clones only, minus some. The data hold millions of clones, with about 95% observed a single time. Material for sequencing was naive CD8+ T cells sorted from blood. This clonotype was sampled from a man between 18 and 35 years old in good health.

CDR3 residues: CASRVAGVGETQYF. CDR3 nucleotide sequence: TGTGCCAGCAGGGTAGCGGGAGTAGGAGAGACCCAGTACTTC. The chain uses TRBV6-6 and TRBJ2-5, with 9 bases aligning to TRBD2. With V trimmed by 6 bases and J by 4 bases, 6 bases remained unmatched. CDR3 size: 14 residues. Germline CDR1 reads MNHNY; CDR2 reads SVGAGI (reference sequence).